This entry describes one TCR beta chain. The antigen remains undetermined. Through a sample-barcoded 5' primer and a J-beta primer mix, a second PCR was run for roughly 6 to 11 cycles. Using its own MiXCR run on the 5' RACE reads, TCRdb lists one record per CDR3 protein. The sample yields about 970,000 distinct CDR3 sequences, 45% to 60% seen once. This entry is derived from a study of blood T cells in healthy people across ages. Study as a whole: About one barcoded beta molecule per two T cells was the capture yield of template switching. Findings of the study overall: As age increased, TCR beta diversity per million T cells fell in a roughly linear fashion.

From germline, CDR1 is DFQATT and CDR2 SNEGSKA (reference sequence). This CDR3 comprises 16 residues. With V trimmed by 0 bases and J by 2 bases, 6 bases remained unmatched. Sample donors were healthy Caucasian individuals that came from Russia, aged roughly 6 to 95. This chain uses TRBV20-1 with TRBJ2-1; 8 bases match TRBD2. Sequenced input: blood. The origin of this receptor is a woman aged 55-70 years in good health. CDR3 protein: CSARDLTGGAYNEQFF. The CDR3 region has the DNA TGCAGTGCTAGAGATCTTACCGGGGGGGCCTACAATGAGCAGTTCTTC.